One T cell receptor (beta chain) is described in this entry. Trimming shortened V by 2 bases and J by 6 bases, and 9 bases separated the two germline ends. This CDR3 comprises 12 residues. Germline V gene sequence: CDR1 SGHRS, CDR2 YFSETQ. This entry belongs to a study of technical replicates of blood from several donors. The method was immunoSEQ multiplex PCR; TCRdb's version includes in-frame clones alone and lacks a portion of them. Among under 35,000 clones listed, more than 90% were seen once. The sequence derives from a human donor in good health. Some clones in this sample may be carry-over from other donors' samples. Sequencing was carried out using PBMCs. The chain couples TRBV5-1 to TRBJ2-7, with D tentatively TRBD2 (5 bases). CDR3 sequence: CASSFEGSEQYF. In DNA form, the CDR3 reads TGCGCCAGCAGCTTTGAGGGAAGCGAGCAGTACTTC.